Each of the 17 T cell receptor beta chains below was sequenced from the same sample in a study of shared clonotypes between healthy human individuals. TCRdb's table, derived via immunoSEQ multiplex PCR, lists solely in-frame clones and lacks some. The table lists over a million clones, about 80% of them singletons. Material for sequencing was memory CD4+ T cells from PBMCs. Subset indicated: CD45RA-negative fraction. The receptors shown here come from a man aged 18 to 30 in good health. Some clones in this sample may be carry-over from other donors' samples.

This rearrangement joins TRBV6-1 to TRBJ2-2; no clear D. Trimming shortened V by 3 bases and J by 5 bases, and 16 bases separated the two germline ends. CDR3 length: 16 residues. Germline V lookup: CDR1 MNHNS, CDR2 SASEGT. The CDR3 region has the DNA TGTGCCAGCAGTGAGAGAAAGACCGGGCCAACCGGGGAGCTGTTTTTT. Amino acids: CASSERKTGPTGELFF.

Worth noting for this clone: A read error may explain this, as a much larger clone is one base away. The rearrangement links TRBV2 to TRBJ1-2, with 7 bases that match TRBD1. Per the germline V gene, CDR1 is SNHLY and CDR2 is FYNNEI. CDR3 length: 13 residues. Trimming took 6 bases from V and 1 from J; bases not matched to a gene: 2. This CDR3 is CASRGDSNYGYTF. CDR3 nucleotides: TGTGCCAGCAGGGGGGACAGTAACTATGGCTACACCTTC.

The rearrangement uses TRBV28 and TRBJ2-1; 13 bases align to TRBD2. The germline gives CDR1 MDHEN, CDR2 SYDVKM. Trimming cost V 6 bases and J 0 bases; bases outside gene matches: 5. The CDR3 runs to 17 residues. CDR3 region: CASRPTSGRGSYNEQFF. The CDR3 DNA reads TGTGCCAGCAGGCCCACTAGCGGGAGGGGCTCCTACAATGAGCAGTTCTTC.

This sequence joins TRBV5-1 and TRBJ2-7; 15 bases map to TRBD2. The CDR3 runs 20 residues. Looked up from germline, CDR1 is SGHRS and CDR2 is YFSETQ. V gave up 2 bases and J gave up 0 bases; unmatched junction bases: 12. The CDR3 DNA follows: TGCGCCAGCAGCTTAGTCCCGGGACTAGCGGGAGGCTCGAGCTCCTACGAGCAGTACTTC. This encodes CASSLVPGLAGGSSSYEQYF.

This clone showed up just a few times. The chain joins TRBV10-3 to TRBJ1-1; D uncertain. Trimming shortened V by 10 bases and J by 6 bases, and 12 bases separated the two germline ends. The CDR3 length is 11 residues. CDR1 and CDR2 (germline): ENHRY, SYGVKD. Here the CDR3 DNA reads TGTGCCACCCGCGGGCCAGCTGAAGCTTTCTTT. This translates into CATRGPAEAFF.

The V and J genes are TRBV10-3 and TRBJ2-1, with TRBD2 matching 12 bases. Trimming at V came to 6 bases and at J to 5 bases, leaving 2 bases not matched to a gene. The length of the CDR3 is 14 residues. The germline CDR1 and CDR2 sequences are ENHRY and SYGVKD. The CDR3, as DNA: TGTGCCATCAGCCGACTAGCGGGGGACAATGAGCAGTTCTTC. Protein: CAISRLAGDNEQFF.

The rearrangement uses TRBV7-8 and TRBJ2-2; 7 nucleotides align to TRBD2. Germline V gene data show CDR1 as SGHVS and CDR2 as FQNEAQ. The CDR3 is 18 residues long. The junction had 13 bases not matched to a gene; V was cut back by 4 bases and J by 2 bases. CDR3 DNA: TGTGCCAGCAGCTCGGGGGGTTTAAGGGGACGAAACACCGGGGAGCTGTTTTTT. Amino acid sequence: CASSSGGLRGRNTGELFF. The full variable domain, completed using reference TRBV7-8 and TRBJ2-2, is GAGVSQSPRYKVAKRGQDVALRCDPISGHVSLFWYQQALGQGPEFLTYFQNEAQLDKSGLPSDRFFAERPEGSVSTLKIQRTQQEDSAVYLCASSSGGLRGRNTGELFFGEGSRLTVL.

The chain links TRBV7-8 to TRBJ2-5, with D unresolved. The CDR3 runs 15 residues. Germline loops: CDR1 SGHVS, CDR2 FQNEAQ. V was clipped by 1 base and J by 2 bases, with 11 bases between them. The CDR3 here is CASSLGRALQETQYF. CDR3 nucleotides: TGTGCCAGCAGCTTAGGAAGGGCCCTACAAGAGACCCAGTACTTC.

Regarding this clone: A much larger clonotype is one base distant, so this may be a read error. Other DNA sequences of this sample code for an identical CDR3. The chain links TRBV30 to TRBJ1-1; unclear D gene. The V end lost 3 bases, the J end lost 11 bases, and 19 bases lay between the germline ends. The germline V gene encodes CDR1 GTSNPN and CDR2 SVGIG (reference sequence). This CDR3 spans 13 amino acids. DNA of the CDR3: TGTGCCTGGAGCCCCCACGTGGGGATCTGGGCTTTCTTT. As protein: CAWSPHVGIWAFF.

V gene TRBV13 combines with J gene TRBJ2-3, with TRBD2 matching 14 bases. V lost 3 bases to trimming and J lost 3 bases; unmatched junction nucleotides: 14. Germline lookup yields CDR1 PRHDT and CDR2 FYEKMQ (reference sequence). The CDR3 length is 20 residues. The CDR3, as DNA: TGTGCCAGCAGCTTGGGGCCTCCGACTAGCGGGAGGGCTCGAACAGATACGCAGTATTTT. Translation gives CASSLGPPTSGRARTDTQYF.

This clone was counted a few times. The chain recombines TRBV15 with TRBJ2-3, with 7 bases fitting TRBD2. CDR3 size: 15 residues. Unmatched junction bases numbered 7, after V lost 6 bases and J lost 1 base. Germline CDR1 is LNHNV and CDR2 is YYDKDF (reference sequence). The CDR3 DNA is TGTGCCACCAGTCTAGCGGAGGCGGGCACAGATACGCAGTATTTT. Translation gives CATSLAEAGTDTQYF.

Regarding this clone: One junction end does not reproduce the germline sequence, and a read error may be involved. The chain employs TRBV5-1 and TRBJ2-3; D may be TRBD1 (6 bases). The CDR3 contains 13 residues. Germline assignment: CDR1 SGHRS and CDR2 YFSETQ. The CDR3 region has the DNA TGCGCCAGCAGCTTGGAATTGGGGGCCCTGATAGATTTT. Translating gives CASSLELGALIDF. Filled out from reference TRBV5-1 and TRBJ2-3, the complete variable domain reads KAGVTQTPRYLIKTRGQQVTLSCSPISGHRSVSWYQQTPGQGLQFLFEYFSETQRNKGNFPGRFSGRQFSNSRSEMNVSTLELGDSALYLCASSLELGALIDFGPGTRLTVL.

The rearrangement links TRBV28 to TRBJ2-1; tentatively, D is TRBD2 (5 bases). The V end lost 5 bases, the J end lost 6 bases, and 20 bases lay between the germline ends. Per the germline V gene, CDR1 is MDHEN and CDR2 is SYDVKM. The CDR3 length is 16 residues. CDR3 coding DNA: TGTGCCAGCAGTCCCGAGGGTCTAGGGAGTCGCAATGAGCAGTTCTTC. Translating gives CASSPEGLGSRNEQFF.

The V and J genes are TRBV2 and TRBJ2-2, with 12 bases identical to TRBD1. The CDR3 has 15 amino acids. The V gene end was trimmed by 5 bases and the J gene end by 7 bases; junction bases not matched to a gene: 5. Germline CDR1 SNHLY, CDR2 FYNNEI. CDR3 region: CASSRDRGPGGELFF. Here the CDR3 DNA reads TGTGCCAGCAGTCGGGACAGGGGGCCGGGCGGGGAGCTGTTTTTT.

The sample holds one count of this clone. V and J are TRBV7-9 and TRBJ1-4; weak D call: TRBD1 (6 bases). The germline V gene has CDR1 SEHNR and CDR2 FQNEAQ (reference sequence). Trimming removed 5 bases at V and 7 bases at J, with 20 bases between. CDR3 size: 16 residues. The CDR3, as DNA: TGTGCCAGCAGCACCCGCTATACGGAAGGGGGTGAAAAACTGTTTTTT. This gives the protein CASSTRYTEGGEKLFF.

This chain uses TRBV5-1 with TRBJ1-2; D might be TRBD1 (6 bases). The V gene's germline CDR1 is SGHRS and CDR2 YFSETQ. The CDR3 runs 17 residues. With 0 bases removed from V and 4 bases from J, the gap between germline ends came to 19 bases. The DNA for the CDR3 is TGCGCCAGCAGCTTGGGTTTTGGCGTTTCAGGGGCCTATGGCTACACCTTC. Amino acid sequence: CASSLGFGVSGAYGYTF.

The rearrangement joins TRBV7-2 to TRBJ1-1, with 9 nucleotides matching TRBD1. The trim removed 5 bases at V and 11 bases at J, leaving 15 bases unmatched. Per the germline V gene, CDR1 is SGHTA and CDR2 is FQGNSA. The CDR3 length is 15 residues. The CDR3 spells CASSPSMTGGVRAFF. DNA for the CDR3: TGTGCCAGCAGCCCCTCAATGACAGGGGGTGTTAGGGCTTTCTTT.